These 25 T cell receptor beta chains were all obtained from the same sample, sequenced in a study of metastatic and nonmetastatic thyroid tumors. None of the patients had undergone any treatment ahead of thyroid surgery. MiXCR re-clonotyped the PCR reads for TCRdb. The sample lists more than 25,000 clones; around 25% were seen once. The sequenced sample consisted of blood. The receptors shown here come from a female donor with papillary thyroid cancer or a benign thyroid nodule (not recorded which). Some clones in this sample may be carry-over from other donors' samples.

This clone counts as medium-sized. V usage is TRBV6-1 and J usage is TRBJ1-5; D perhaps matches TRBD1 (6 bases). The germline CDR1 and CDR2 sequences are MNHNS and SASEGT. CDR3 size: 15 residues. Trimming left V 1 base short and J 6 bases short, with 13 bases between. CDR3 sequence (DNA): TGTGCCAGCAGTGAAGGTAGACCAGGGGCTCAGCCCCAGCATTTT. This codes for CASSEGRPGAQPQHF.

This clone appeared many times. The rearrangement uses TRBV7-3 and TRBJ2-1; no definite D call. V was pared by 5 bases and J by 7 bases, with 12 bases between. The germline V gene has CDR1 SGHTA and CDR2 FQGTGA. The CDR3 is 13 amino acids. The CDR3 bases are TGTGCCAGCAGCCTCGACGGGCGGAATGAGCAGTTCTTC. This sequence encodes CASSLDGRNEQFF.

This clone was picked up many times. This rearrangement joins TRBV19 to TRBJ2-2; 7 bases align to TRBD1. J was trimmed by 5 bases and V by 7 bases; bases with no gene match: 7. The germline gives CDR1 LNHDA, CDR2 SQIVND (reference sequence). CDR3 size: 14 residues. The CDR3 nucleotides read TGTGCCAGTACCCCGACAGGGTTGACCGGGGAGCTGTTTTTT. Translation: CASTPTGLTGELFF.

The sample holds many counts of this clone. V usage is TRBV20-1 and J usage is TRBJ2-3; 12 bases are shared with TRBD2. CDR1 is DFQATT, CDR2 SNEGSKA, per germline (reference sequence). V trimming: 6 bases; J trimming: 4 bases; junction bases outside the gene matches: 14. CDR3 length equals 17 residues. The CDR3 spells CSAGARMSSGRADTQYF. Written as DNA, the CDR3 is TGCAGTGCCGGAGCCCGAATGTCTAGCGGGAGGGCAGATACGCAGTATTTT.

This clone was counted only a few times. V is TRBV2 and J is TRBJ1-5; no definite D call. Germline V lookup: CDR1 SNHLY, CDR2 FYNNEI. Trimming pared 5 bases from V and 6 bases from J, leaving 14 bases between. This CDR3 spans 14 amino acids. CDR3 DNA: TGTGCCAGCAGTATAGGGCTAGTCGGTCAGCCCCAGCATTTT. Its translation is CASSIGLVGQPQHF.

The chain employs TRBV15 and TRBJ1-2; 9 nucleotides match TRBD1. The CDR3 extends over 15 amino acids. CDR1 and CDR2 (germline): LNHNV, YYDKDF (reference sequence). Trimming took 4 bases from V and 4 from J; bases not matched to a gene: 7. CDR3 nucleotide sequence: TGTGCCACCAGCATGGGACAGGGAGTCGGCTATGGCTACACCTTC. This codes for CATSMGQGVGYGYTF.

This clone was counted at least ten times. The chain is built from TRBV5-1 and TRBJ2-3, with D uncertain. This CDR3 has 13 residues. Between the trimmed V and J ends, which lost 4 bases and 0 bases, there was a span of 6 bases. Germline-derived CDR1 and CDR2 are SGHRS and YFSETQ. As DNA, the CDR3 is TGCGCCAGCAGCCCGCTAAGCACAGATACGCAGTATTTT. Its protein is CASSPLSTDTQYF.

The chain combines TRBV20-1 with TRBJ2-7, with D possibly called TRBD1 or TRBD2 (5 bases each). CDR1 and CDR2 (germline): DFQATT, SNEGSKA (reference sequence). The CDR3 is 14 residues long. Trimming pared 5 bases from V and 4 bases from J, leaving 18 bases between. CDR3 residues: CSAAGTAGPYEQYF. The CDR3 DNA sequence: TGCAGTGCTGCCGGGACCGCCGGCCCTTACGAGCAGTACTTC.

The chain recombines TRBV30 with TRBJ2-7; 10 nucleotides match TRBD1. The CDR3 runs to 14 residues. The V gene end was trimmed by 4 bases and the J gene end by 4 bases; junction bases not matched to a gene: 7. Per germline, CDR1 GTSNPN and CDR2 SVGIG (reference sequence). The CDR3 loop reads CAWTPGTGDYEQYF. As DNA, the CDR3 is TGTGCCTGGACCCCTGGGACAGGGGATTACGAGCAGTACTTC.

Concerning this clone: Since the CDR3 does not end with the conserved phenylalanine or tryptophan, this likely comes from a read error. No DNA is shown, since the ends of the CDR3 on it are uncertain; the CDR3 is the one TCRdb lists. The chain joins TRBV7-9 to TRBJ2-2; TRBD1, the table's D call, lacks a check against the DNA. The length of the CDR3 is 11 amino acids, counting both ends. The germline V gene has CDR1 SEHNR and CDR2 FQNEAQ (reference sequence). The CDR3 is CASSLRDRGRG.

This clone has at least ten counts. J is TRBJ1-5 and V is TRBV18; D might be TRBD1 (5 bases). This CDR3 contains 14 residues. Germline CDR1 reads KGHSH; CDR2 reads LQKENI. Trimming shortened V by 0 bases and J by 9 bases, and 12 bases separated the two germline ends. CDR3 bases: TGTGCCAGCTCACCACCGGGGCAGGGAGGGCCCCAGCATTTT. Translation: CASSPPGQGGPQHF.

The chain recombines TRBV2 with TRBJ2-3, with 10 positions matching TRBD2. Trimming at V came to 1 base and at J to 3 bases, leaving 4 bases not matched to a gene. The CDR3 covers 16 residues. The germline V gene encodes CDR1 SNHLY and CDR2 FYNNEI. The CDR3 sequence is CASSEGTSGGTDTQYF. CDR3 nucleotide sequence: TGTGCCAGCAGTGAAGGGACTAGCGGAGGAACAGATACGCAGTATTTT.

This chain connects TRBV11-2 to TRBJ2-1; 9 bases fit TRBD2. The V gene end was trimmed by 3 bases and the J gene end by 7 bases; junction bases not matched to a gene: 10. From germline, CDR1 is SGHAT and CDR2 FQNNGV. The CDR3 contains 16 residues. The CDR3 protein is CASSFPASGTRNEQFF. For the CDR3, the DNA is TGTGCCAGCAGCTTCCCGGCTAGCGGGACTCGAAATGAGCAGTTCTTC.

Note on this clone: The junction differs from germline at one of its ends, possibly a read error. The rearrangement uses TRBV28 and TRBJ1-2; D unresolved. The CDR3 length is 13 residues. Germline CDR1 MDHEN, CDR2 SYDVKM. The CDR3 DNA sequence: TGTGCCAGCATTTTACCATGGGTCTATGGCTACACCTTC. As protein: CASILPWVYGYTF.

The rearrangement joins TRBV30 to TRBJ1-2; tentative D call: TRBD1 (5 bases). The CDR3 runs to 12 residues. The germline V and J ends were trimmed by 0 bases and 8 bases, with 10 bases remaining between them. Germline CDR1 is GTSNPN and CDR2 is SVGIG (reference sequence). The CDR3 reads CAWSVGARGYTF. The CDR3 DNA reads TGTGCCTGGAGTGTAGGGGCGAGGGGCTACACCTTC.

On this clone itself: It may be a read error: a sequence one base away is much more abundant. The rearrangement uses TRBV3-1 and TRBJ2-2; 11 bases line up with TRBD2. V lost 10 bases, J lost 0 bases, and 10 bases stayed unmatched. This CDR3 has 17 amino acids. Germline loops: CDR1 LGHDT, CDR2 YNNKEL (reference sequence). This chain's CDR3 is CANRRSGRAPNTGELFF. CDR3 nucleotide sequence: TGTGCCAACAGACGTAGCGGGAGGGCCCCGAACACCGGGGAGCTGTTTTTT.

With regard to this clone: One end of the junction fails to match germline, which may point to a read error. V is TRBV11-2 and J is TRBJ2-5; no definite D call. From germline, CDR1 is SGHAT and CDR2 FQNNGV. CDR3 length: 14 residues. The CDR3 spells CASSASVRMETLYF. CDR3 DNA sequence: TGTGCCAGCAGCGCCTCGGTACGAATGGAGACCCTGTACTTC.

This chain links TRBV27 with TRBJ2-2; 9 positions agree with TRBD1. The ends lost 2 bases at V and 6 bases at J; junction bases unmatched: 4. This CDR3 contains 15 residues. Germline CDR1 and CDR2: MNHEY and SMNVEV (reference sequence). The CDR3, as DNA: TGTGCCAGCAGTTTAATACAGGGGGCTGCCGGGGAGCTGTTTTTT. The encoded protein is CASSLIQGAAGELFF.

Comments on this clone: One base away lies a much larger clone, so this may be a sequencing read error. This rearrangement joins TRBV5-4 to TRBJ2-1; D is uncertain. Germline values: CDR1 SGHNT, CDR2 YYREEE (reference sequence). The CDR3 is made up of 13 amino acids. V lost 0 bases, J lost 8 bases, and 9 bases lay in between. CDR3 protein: CASSLEWPHEQFF. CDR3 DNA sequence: TGTGCCAGCAGCTTGGAGTGGCCGCATGAGCAGTTCTTC.

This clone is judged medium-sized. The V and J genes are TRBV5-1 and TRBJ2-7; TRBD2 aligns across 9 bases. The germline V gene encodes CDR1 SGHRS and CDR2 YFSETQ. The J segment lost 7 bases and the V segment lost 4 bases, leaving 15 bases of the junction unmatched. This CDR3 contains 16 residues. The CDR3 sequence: CASSTAASGVPREQYF. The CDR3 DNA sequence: TGCGCCAGCAGCACCGCAGCTAGCGGGGTCCCGAGGGAGCAGTACTTC. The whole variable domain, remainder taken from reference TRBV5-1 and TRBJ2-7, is KAGVTQTPRYLIKTRGQQVTLSCSPISGHRSVSWYQQTPGQGLQFLFEYFSETQRNKGNFPGRFSGRQFSNSRSEMNVSTLELGDSALYLCASSTAASGVPREQYFGPGTRLTVT.

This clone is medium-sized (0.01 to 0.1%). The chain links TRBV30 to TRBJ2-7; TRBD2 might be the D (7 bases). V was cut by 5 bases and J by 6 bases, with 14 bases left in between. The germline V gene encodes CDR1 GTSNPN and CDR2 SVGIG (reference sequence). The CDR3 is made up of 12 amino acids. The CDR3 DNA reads TGTGCCTGGGATCGCGGGGGCTCCGAGCAGTACGTC. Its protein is CAWDRGGSEQYV.

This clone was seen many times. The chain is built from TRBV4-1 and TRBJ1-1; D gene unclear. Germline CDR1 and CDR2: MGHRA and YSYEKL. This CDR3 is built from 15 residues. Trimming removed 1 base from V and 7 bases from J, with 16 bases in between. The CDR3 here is CASSQGSMPGYEAFF. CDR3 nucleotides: TGCGCCAGCAGCCAAGGCAGCATGCCAGGCTATGAAGCTTTCTTT.

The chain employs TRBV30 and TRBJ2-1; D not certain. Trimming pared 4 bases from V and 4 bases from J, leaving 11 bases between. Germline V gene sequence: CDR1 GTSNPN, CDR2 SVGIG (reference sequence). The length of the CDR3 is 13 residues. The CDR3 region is CAWIDFGYNEQFF. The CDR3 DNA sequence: TGTGCCTGGATTGACTTCGGATACAATGAGCAGTTCTTC. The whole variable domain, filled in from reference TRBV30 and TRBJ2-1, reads SQTIHQWPATLVQPVGSPLSLECTVEGTSNPNLYWYRQAAGRGLQLLFYSVGIGQISSEVPQNLSASRPQDRQFILSSKKLLLSDSGFYLCAWIDFGYNEQFFGPGTRLTVL.

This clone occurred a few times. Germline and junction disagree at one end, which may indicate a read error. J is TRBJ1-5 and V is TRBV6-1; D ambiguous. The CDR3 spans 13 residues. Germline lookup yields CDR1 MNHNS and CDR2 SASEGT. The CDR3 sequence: CASSEVYVQPKHF. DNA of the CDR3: TGTGCCAGCAGTGAAGTGTATGTTCAGCCCAAGCATTTT.

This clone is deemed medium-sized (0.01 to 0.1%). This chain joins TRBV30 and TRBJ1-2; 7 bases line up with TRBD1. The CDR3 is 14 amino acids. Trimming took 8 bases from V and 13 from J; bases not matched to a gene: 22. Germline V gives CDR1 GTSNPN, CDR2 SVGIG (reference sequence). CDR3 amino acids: CARTAPGQFYGGTF. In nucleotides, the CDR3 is TGTGCCCGGACCGCGCCGGGACAGTTCTATGGGGGCACCTTC.